The sequence of this TCR beta chain was determined in a study of cytomegalovirus exposure and HLA in healthy donors. Study conclusions and caveats: Compared with the roughly 700-donor mean, an Asian-associated ancestry cluster reportedly had fewer N-insertions, according to a later analysis. Trimming of TCR beta V- and J-genes showed a link, identified in a later analysis, to a missense DCLRE1C variant. Per published reports, the classifier diagnosed cytomegalovirus status with high specificity and sensitivity.

Per germline, CDR1 KGHSH and CDR2 LQKENI. CDR3 size: 12 residues. The V end lost 5 bases, the J end lost 5 bases, and 9 bases lay between the germline ends. On this clone: Its antigen is still unknown.

The PCR had 60 Vbeta and 13 Jbeta primers. Some clones are missing from TCRdb's copy, which holds only in-frame ones; the method was immunoSEQ multiplex PCR. This table has 100,000 or so clones, around 85% appearing once. The source material was PBMCs. The TCR originated in a man aged 25 to 40 in good health and CMV-seropositive. This chain uses TRBV18 with TRBJ2-5, with a possible D match to TRBD1 (5 bases). Here the CDR3 reads CASSERGETQYF. The CDR3 nucleotides read TGTGCCAGCTCAGAAAGGGGTGAGACCCAGTACTTC.